This T cell receptor (beta chain) is drawn from a study of blood T cell repertoires in COVID-19. Across the whole study: In each case, the material was cDNA or gDNA derived from T cells, B-cell-depleted T cells, or PBMCs.

Patients in Seattle were enrolled during active infection, then followed longitudinally. V lost 4 bases to trimming and J lost 5 bases; unmatched junction nucleotides: 11. The CDR3 length is 17 residues. Germline V lookup: CDR1 SEHNR, CDR2 FQNEAQ (reference sequence). Authors' data handling: Nucleated cell number was recorded as an estimate derived from reference gene primer amplification. The assay was immunoSEQ multiplex PCR, and TCRdb's table has in-frame clones only and misses some. V, J and clone size are those of that table, while D and trimming were read from the DNA. This sample has 150,000 to 160,000 clones; roughly 80% occur once, and the top ten carry around 10%.

The TCR was taken from a woman in her sixties with COVID-19, enrolled during active disease. Specimen: peripheral blood. The V and J genes are TRBV7-9 and TRBJ1-6, with 7 bases lining up with TRBD1. DNA of the CDR3: TGTGCCAGCAGCTCGAGGACAGGACAAAGAAATAATTCACCCCTCCACTTT. Its translation is CASSSRTGQRNNSPLHF.